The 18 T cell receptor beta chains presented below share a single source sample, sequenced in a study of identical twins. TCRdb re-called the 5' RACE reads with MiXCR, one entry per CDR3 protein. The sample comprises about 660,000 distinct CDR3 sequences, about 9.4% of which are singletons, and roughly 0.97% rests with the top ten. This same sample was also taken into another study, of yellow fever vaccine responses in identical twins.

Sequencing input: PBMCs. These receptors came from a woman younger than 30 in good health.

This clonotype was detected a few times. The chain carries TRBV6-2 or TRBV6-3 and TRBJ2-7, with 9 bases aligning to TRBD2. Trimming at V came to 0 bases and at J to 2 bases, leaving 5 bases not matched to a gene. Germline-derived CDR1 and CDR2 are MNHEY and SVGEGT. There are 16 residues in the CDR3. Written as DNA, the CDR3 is TGTGCCAGCAGTTACTCGAGAGCGGGAGGAGCCTACGAGCAGTACTTC. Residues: CASSYSRAGGAYEQYF.

Here the CDR3 DNA reads TGTGCCAGCAGCTTACAGTCTAGCGGGAGGGCCCCGGATGAGCAGTTCTTC. It encodes CASSLQSSGRAPDEQFF. This rearrangement joins TRBV7-9 to TRBJ2-1; TRBD2 agrees at 12 bases. The CDR3 has 17 amino acids. Germline lookup yields CDR1 SEHNR and CDR2 FQNEAQ (reference sequence). Trimming removed 2 bases from V and 8 bases from J; junction bases left unmatched: 10.

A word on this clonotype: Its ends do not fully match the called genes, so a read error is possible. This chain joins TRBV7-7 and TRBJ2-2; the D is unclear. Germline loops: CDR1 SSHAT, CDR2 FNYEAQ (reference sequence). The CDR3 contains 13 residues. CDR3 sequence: CASSLASTGELFF. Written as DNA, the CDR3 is TGTGCTAGCAGCTTAGCCAGCACCGGGGAGCTGTTTTTT.

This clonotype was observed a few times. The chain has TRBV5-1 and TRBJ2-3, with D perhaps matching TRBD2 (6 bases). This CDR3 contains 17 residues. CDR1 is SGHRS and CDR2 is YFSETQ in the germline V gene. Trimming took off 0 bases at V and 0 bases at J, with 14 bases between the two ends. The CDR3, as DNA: TGCGCCAGCAGCTTGGCCACCGGCGGGGAAAGCACAGATACGCAGTATTTT. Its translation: CASSLATGGESTDTQYF.

The CDR3 protein is CASSPMWGSDTQYF. The CDR3 DNA reads TGTGCCAGCAGCCCGATGTGGGGCTCGGATACGCAGTATTTT. The chain couples TRBV7-6 to TRBJ2-3, with D perhaps TRBD1 (5 bases). CDR3 length: 14 residues. V was pared by 5 bases and J by 6 bases, with 15 bases between. The V gene's germline CDR1 is SGHVS and CDR2 FNYEAQ.

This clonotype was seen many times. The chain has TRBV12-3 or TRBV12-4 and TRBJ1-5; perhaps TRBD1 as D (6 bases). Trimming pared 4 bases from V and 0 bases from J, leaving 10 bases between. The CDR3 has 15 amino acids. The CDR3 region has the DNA TGTGCCAGCAGTTCGACAGGTAATAGCAATCAGCCCCAGCATTTT. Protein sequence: CASSSTGNSNQPQHF.

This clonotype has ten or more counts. The CDR3 DNA reads as TGTGCCAGCAGCCGGGAGGGCCGAGATGAGCAGTTCTTC. Translated: CASSREGRDEQFF. V is TRBV6-2 or TRBV6-3 and J is TRBJ2-1, with TRBD2 identical over 8 bases. CDR1 is MNHEY and CDR2 is SVGEGT in the germline V gene. Trimming removed 6 bases from V and 8 bases from J; junction bases left unmatched: 6. The CDR3 contains 13 residues.

As DNA, the CDR3 is TGTGCCAACAACAAAGTGGCGGGATCTATCTCCTACAATGAGCAGTTCTTC. It yields the protein CANNKVAGSISYNEQFF. The chain employs TRBV27 and TRBJ2-1; a possible D gene is TRBD2 (6 bases). Trimming took off 10 bases at V and 0 bases at J, with 22 bases between the two ends. CDR3 length equals 17 residues. CDR1 and CDR2 (germline): MNHEY, SMNVEV (reference sequence).

As DNA, the CDR3 is TGTGCCAGTAGTGTATCTAGCGGACCCCAAGAGACCCAGTACTTC. This gives the protein CASSVSSGPQETQYF. This chain uses TRBV19 with TRBJ2-5; 7 bases align to TRBD2. V lost 5 bases and J lost 1; bases outside the gene matches: 7. Germline V gives CDR1 LNHDA, CDR2 SQIVND (reference sequence). The CDR3 loop spans 15 amino acids.

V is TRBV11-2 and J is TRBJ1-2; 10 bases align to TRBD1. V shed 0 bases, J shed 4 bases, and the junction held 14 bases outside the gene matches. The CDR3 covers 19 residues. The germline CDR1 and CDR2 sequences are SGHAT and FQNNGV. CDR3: CASSLDLGTGAAFPYGYTF. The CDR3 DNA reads TGTGCCAGCAGCTTAGACCTCGGGACAGGGGCTGCCTTCCCCTATGGCTACACCTTC.

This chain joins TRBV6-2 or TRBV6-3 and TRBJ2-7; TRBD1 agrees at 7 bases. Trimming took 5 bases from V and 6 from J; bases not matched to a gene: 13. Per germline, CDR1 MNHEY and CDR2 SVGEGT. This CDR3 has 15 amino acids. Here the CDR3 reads CASSPPGQSPPEQYF. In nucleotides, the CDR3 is TGTGCCAGCAGTCCTCCGGGACAGTCACCTCCCGAGCAGTACTTC.

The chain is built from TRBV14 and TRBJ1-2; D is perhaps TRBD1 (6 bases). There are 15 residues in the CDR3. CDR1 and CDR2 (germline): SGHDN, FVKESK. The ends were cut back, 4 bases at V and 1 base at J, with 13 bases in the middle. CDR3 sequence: CASSRGGILNYGYTF. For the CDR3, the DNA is TGTGCCAGCAGCCGTGGGGGCATCCTTAACTATGGCTACACCTTC.

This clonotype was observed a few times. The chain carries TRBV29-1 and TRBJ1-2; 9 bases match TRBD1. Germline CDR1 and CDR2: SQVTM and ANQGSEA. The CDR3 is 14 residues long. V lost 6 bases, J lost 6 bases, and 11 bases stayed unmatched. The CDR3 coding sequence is TGCAGCGTCGTCCCGGGACAGGGCCAAAATGGCTACACCTTC. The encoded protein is CSVVPGQGQNGYTF.

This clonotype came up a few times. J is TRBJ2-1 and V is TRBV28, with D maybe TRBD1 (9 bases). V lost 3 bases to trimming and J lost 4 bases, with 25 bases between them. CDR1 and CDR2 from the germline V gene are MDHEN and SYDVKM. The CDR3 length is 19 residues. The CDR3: CASSFIFEDRGGRYNEQFF. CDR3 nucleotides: TGTGCCAGCAGTTTTATTTTCGAGGACAGGGGCGGGAGGTACAATGAGCAGTTCTTC. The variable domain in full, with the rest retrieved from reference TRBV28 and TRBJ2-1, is DVKVTQSSRYLVKRTGEKVFLECVQDMDHENMFWYRQDPGLGLRLIYFSYDVKMKEKGDIPEGYSVSREKKERFSLILESASTNQTSMYLCASSFIFEDRGGRYNEQFFGPGTRLTVL.

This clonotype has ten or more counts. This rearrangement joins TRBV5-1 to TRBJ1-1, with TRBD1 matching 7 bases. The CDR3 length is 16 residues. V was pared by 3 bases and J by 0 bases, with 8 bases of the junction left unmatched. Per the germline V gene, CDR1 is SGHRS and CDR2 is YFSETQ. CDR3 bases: TGCGCCAGCAGCTCAAGACAGGGACCCATGAACACTGAAGCTTTCTTT. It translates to CASSSRQGPMNTEAFF.

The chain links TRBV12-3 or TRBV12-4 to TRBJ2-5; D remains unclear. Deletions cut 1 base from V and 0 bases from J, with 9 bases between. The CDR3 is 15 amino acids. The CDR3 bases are TGTGCCAGCAGTTTAGTCCCCGATAACCAAGAGACCCAGTACTTC. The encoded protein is CASSLVPDNQETQYF.

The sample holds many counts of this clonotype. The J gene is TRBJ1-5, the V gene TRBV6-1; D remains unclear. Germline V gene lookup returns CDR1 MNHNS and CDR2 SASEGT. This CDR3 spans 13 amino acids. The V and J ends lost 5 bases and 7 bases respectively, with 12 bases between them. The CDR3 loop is CASSPSGPQPQHF. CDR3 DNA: TGTGCCAGCAGTCCAAGTGGGCCGCAGCCCCAGCATTTT.

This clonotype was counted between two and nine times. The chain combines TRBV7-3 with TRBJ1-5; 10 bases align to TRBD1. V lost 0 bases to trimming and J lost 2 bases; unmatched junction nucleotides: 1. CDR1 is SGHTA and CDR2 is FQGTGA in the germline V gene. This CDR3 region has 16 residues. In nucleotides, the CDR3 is TGTGCCAGCAGCTTAACGGGGACAGGGGGCAATCAGCCCCAGCATTTT. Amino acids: CASSLTGTGGNQPQHF.